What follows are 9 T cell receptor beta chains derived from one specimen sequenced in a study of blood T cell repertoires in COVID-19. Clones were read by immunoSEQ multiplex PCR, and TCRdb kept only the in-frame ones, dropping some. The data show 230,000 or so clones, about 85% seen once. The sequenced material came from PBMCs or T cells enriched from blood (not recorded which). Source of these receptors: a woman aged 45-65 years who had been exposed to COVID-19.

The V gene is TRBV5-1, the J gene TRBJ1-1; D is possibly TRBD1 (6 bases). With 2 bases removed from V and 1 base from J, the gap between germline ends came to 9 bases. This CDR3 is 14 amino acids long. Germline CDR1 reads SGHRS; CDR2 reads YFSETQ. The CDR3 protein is CASSFGGPNTEAFF. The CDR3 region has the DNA TGCGCCAGCAGCTTTGGGGGCCCGAACACTGAAGCTTTCTTT.

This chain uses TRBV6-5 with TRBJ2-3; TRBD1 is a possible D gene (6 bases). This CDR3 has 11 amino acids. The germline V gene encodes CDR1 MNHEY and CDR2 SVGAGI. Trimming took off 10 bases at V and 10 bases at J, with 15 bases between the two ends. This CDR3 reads CATGRGTAQYF. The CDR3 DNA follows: TGTGCCACCGGAAGGGGGACCGCGCAGTATTTT.

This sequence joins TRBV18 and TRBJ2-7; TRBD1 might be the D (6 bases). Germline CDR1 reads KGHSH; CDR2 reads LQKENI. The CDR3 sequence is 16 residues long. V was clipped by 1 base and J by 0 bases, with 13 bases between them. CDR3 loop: CASSPRAGASSYEQYF. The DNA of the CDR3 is TGTGCCAGCTCACCACGGGCAGGGGCGAGCTCCTACGAGCAGTACTTC.

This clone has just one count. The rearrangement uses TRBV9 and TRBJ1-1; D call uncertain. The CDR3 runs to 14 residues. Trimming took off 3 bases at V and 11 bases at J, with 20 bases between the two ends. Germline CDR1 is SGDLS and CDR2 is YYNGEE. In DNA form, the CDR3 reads TGTGCCAGCAGCGCTTATGACTACCTCCGAGATGCTTTCTTT. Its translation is CASSAYDYLRDAFF.

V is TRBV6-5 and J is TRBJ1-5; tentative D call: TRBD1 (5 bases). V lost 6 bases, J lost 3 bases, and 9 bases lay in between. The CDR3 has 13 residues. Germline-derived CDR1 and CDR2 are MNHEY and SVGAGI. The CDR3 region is CASSLTVNQPQHF. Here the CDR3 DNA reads TGTGCCAGCAGCCTGACAGTCAATCAGCCCCAGCATTTT.

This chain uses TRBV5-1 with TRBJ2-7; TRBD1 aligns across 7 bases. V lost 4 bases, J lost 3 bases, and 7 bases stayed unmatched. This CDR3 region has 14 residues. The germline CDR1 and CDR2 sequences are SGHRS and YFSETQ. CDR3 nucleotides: TGCGCCAGCAGCCTCCGGGACAGAGTCTACGAGCAGTACTTC. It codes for CASSLRDRVYEQYF.

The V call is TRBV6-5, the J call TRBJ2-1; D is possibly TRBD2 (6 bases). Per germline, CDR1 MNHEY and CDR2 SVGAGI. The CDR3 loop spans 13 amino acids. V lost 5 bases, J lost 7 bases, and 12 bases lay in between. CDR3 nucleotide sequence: TGTGCCAGCAGTCTACTAGGAGGGAATGAGCAGTTCTTC. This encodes CASSLLGGNEQFF.

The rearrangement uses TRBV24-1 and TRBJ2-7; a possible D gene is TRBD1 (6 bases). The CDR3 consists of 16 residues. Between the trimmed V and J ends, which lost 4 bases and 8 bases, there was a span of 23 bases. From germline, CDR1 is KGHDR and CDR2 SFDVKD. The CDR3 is CATSEAGEAGRAKQYF. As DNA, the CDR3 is TGTGCCACCAGTGAGGCAGGGGAAGCAGGCCGGGCAAAGCAGTACTTC.

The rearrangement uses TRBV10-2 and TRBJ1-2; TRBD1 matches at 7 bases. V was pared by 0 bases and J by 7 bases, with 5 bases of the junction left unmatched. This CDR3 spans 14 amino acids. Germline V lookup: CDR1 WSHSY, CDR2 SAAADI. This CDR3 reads CASSESKGARGYTF. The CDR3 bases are TGCGCCAGCAGTGAGTCGAAGGGGGCCCGTGGCTACACCTTC.